This T cell receptor (beta chain) derives from a study of identical twins (dated by TCRdb to the mid-2010s). A note on the overall study: To test whether fetal clonotypes persist, this study deep-sequenced TCR alpha and beta repertoires from monozygotic twins, from unrelated adults of various ages, and from cord blood. To rule out contamination, replicate twin experiments were performed at different times with different library preparation protocols.

Library construction relied on 5' RACE. The sequencing machine was an Illumina HiSeq 2000. Template switching introduced a universal primer binding site; the final cDNA contained a unique molecular identifier, enabling accurate counting of TCR cDNA molecules. Specific primers in the conserved constant-segment region were used to synthesize first-strand cDNA for TCR alpha and beta chains. To control for contamination, each cDNA library was double barcoded with a SMART-Mk sample barcode plus Illumina barcodes. TruSeq adapter sequences along with Illumina sample barcodes were introduced in two successive PCR steps. The Illumina HiSeq platform was used with custom primers to sequence TCR alpha and beta cDNA libraries. As for the authors' bioinformatics: Unique molecular identifiers were extracted from raw reads with MiGEC, and CDR3 positions were determined with MiXCR. For each individual, recombination models were inferred using an EM algorithm with the repgenHMM and IGoR tools. Shared clonotype analysis was performed with the tcR package in R, normalizing sharing by the product of cloneset sizes. To study raw recombination free of thymic and clonal selection effects, out-of-frame nonproductive sequences were analyzed. TCRdb reran the public reads through fastp at Q25 and MiXCR, keeping productive beta chains. Rows merge per CDR3 protein into single entries with the most common DNA and genes. Clone size and V and J calls follow TCRdb, not the original study. The sample has 400,000 to 550,000 distinct CDR3 sequences on record, roughly 21% of them singletons. The leading ten clones occupy about 0.93% of the sample.

The investigation overall reported the following: In beta out-of-frame sequences, excess twin sharing was weaker, because having fewer shared sequences lowered the signal-to-noise ratio. Invariant T cells such as MAIT and iNKT could partly confound zero-insertion analyses, although diverse VJ usage argued against such confounding for most clonotypes. Conclusions relied on cross-sectional statistical analysis, since the same donors could not be followed over many years. Fewer insertions were carried by abundant cord blood beta clonotypes, a similar but weaker trend appeared in young adult naive repertoires, and no such trend appeared in memory repertoires. In monozygotic twins, out-of-frame TCR alpha sharing was systematically underestimated by recombination models, although the models agreed with sharing between unrelated individuals. Out-of-frame TCR alpha sequences shared between twins showed an excess of low generation-probability sequences compared with coincidental sharing between unrelated individuals.

CDR1 and CDR2 are drawn from the germline V gene: ENHRY, SYGVKD. The germline V and J ends show losses of 6 bases and 3 bases respectively, and no gene match explains 3 bases of the junction. The CDR3 runs 13 amino acids, cysteine and phenylalanine included. Only the CDR3 DNA is retained, 39 bases long and in frame from the first base. All donors were healthy Caucasians. Three pairs of female monozygotic twins, all aged roughly 18 to 29 years, were included in the twin cohort. CD4+ and CD8+ T cell populations were isolated with positive isolation kits from Invitrogen. This clonotype was observed a few times. What this receptor recognizes is not known. No much larger clonotype is one base removed from it; base qualities were not supplied. In addition, the sample was reused for a study of T cells expressing NK-cell markers. The second study reports: In sorted CD3+CD56+NKG2C+, CD3+CD56+NKG2C- and CD3+CD56-NKG2C+ T-cell subsets from eight donors, TCR beta-chain repertoires were profiled. Seven of the eight sequenced donors were HCMV-seropositive and one was HCMV-seronegative. To restrict sorting to alphabetaTCR-expressing T cells, an anti-gammadeltaTCR antibody was added in several experiments. In six donors, the dominant CD3+CD56+NKG2C+ clonotypes were found to rank among the top 10 CD8+ clonotypes and to make up about 1.0-7.0% of CD8+ T cells. Those dominant clonotypes were again the most abundant among CD3+CD56-NKG2C+ cells in a few donors, at about 28.3-65%. Whether the expanded NKG2C-expressing T cell clones were specific for HCMV antigens remained unclear. All eight donors whose samples were sequenced were randomly selected healthy volunteers, three of them men and five women. A commercial ELISA kit detecting HCMV-specific IgG in serum was used to determine HCMV serostatus. MIGEC was used to demultiplex reads and group the reads by UMI, and MiTCR was used to assemble and quantify clonotypes. To remove erroneous sequences, TCR cDNA sequences were retained only when supported by two or more reads. The tcR package was used for downstream repertoire analysis, with clonotypes matched between fractions based on CDR3 nucleotide sequence plus V segment. VDJmatch was used to annotate antigen specificity against VDJdb, with one amino acid substitution in CDR3 permitted.

This receptor was taken from a woman between 18 and 30 years old in good health. The rearranged segments are TRBV10-3 and TRBJ2-3, with 7 bases matching TRBD2. Sequencing was performed on CD4+ T cells sorted from blood. The DNA is as follows: TGTGCCATCAGCGGGGGAGGGACAGATACGCAGTATTTT. Its translation reads: CAISGGGTDTQYF.